This passage covers 12 T cell receptor beta chains from one sample sequenced in a study of T-cell reconstitution after alpha-beta-depleted transplantation in children. Unique molecular identifiers were built into the TCRbeta library. TCRdb reanalysed the PCR reads using MiXCR and keeps one entry per CDR3 protein. The table records 280,000 or so distinct CDR3 sequences, under 14% of them present only once. The material was peripheral blood, obtained 180 days after TCRalphabeta/CD19-depleted stem cell transplant. The receptor source for this set is a male patient between 2 and 15 years old who had a stem cell transplant for chronic granulomatous disease, so the T cells may come from the graft donor.

This clonotype was picked up many times. J is TRBJ2-7 and V is TRBV10-3; possible D gene TRBD2, 6 bases. The V gene lost 0 bases and the J gene lost 3 bases, with 9 bases spanning the gap. The length of the CDR3 is 14 residues. The V gene's germline CDR1 is ENHRY and CDR2 SYGVKD. CDR3 coding DNA: TGTGCCATCAGTGAGTCTGGGGAGGTCTACGAGCAGTACTTC. It encodes CAISESGEVYEQYF.

This clonotype was counted a single time. Possible read error: a much larger clone is one base away. The rearrangement uses TRBV12-3 or TRBV12-4 and TRBJ2-1; 14 positions match TRBD2. CDR3 length: 17 residues. The CDR3 DNA reads as TGTGCCAGCAGCGGACTAGCGGGGGGAACCTCCTACAATGAGCAGTCCTTC. Translating gives CASSGLAGGTSYNEQSF.

This clonotype was seen at least ten times. The CDR3 coding sequence is TGTGCTAGTGGTGTTGACAGTTGGCAGTTCTTC. As protein: CASGVDSWQFF. The V and J genes are TRBV12-5 and TRBJ2-1; maybe TRBD1 (5 bases). V was clipped by 5 bases and J by 12 bases, with 11 bases between them. The CDR3 is 11 amino acids. Germline V CDR1 and CDR2: LGHNT, FRNRAP.

This clonotype has at least ten counts. The gene calls are TRBV3-1 and TRBJ2-2, with D unresolved. The ends were cut back, 1 base at V and 2 bases at J, with 8 bases in the middle. The germline V gene encodes CDR1 LGHDT and CDR2 YNNKEL (reference sequence). The CDR3 runs to 15 residues. The chain's CDR3 is CASSQGELNTGELFF. As DNA, the CDR3 is TGTGCCAGCAGCCAAGGGGAACTTAACACCGGGGAGCTGTTTTTT.

This clonotype is a singleton in its sample. A single base separates this from a much larger clone, so it may be a read error. The chain couples TRBV15 to TRBJ2-2; a possible D gene is TRBD1 (5 bases). Germline V gene data show CDR1 as LNHNV and CDR2 as YYDKDF (reference sequence). This CDR3 is built from 17 residues. V was shortened by 3 bases and J by 0 bases, with 14 bases between the two germline ends. The CDR3 sequence is CATSSGMKGANTGELFF. The CDR3 nucleotides are TGTGCCACCAGCAGTGGTATGAAAGGGGCGAACACCGGGGAGCTGTTTTTT.

This clonotype was recorded many times. The rearrangement joins TRBV15 to TRBJ2-1; D may be TRBD1 (6 bases). V gave up 2 bases and J gave up 12 bases, with 14 bases separating them. The CDR3 covers 13 residues. Per germline, CDR1 LNHNV and CDR2 YYDKDF (reference sequence). The DNA for the CDR3 is TGTGCCACCAGCAGAAACAGGGTCAACGCGCAGTTCTTC. Encoded protein: CATSRNRVNAQFF.

This clonotype showed up many times. This chain links TRBV7-8 with TRBJ1-5; no clear D. Per the germline V gene, CDR1 is SGHVS and CDR2 is FQNEAQ. The CDR3 has 17 amino acids. The V end lost 5 bases, the J end lost 5 bases, and 22 bases lay between the germline ends. CDR3 amino acids: CASSLLPGIDFDQPQHF. CDR3 nucleotides: TGTGCCAGCAGCCTCCTGCCGGGAATCGACTTCGATCAGCCCCAGCATTTT.

Many counts were recorded for this clonotype. This chain connects TRBV20-1 to TRBJ2-1; 12 bases are a match to TRBD2. CDR3 size: 15 residues. Losses at the gene ends were 6 bases for V and 5 bases for J; bases not matched to a gene: 8. Germline lookup yields CDR1 DFQATT and CDR2 SNEGSKA (reference sequence). CDR3 sequence reads: CSAALAGGSHNEQFF. Here the CDR3 DNA reads TGCAGTGCCGCTCTAGCGGGAGGGTCCCACAATGAGCAGTTCTTC.

The rearrangement uses TRBV5-4 and TRBJ2-5, with 10 nucleotides matching TRBD2. The ends lost 0 bases at V and 5 bases at J; junction bases unmatched: 7. This CDR3 contains 16 residues. Germline V gene lookup returns CDR1 SGHNT and CDR2 YYREEE (reference sequence). In DNA, the CDR3 is TGTGCCAGCAGCTTGGAACCTAGCGGGAGAGCGGAGACCCAGTACTTC. This translates into CASSLEPSGRAETQYF.

V usage is TRBV28 and J usage is TRBJ1-5; D unclear. The CDR3 is made up of 15 amino acids. The V gene lost 4 bases and the J gene lost 0 bases, with 10 bases spanning the gap. Germline CDR1 and CDR2: MDHEN and SYDVKM. Here the CDR3 reads CASSYGYYSNQPQHF. The CDR3 DNA sequence: TGTGCCAGCAGTTACGGTTATTATAGCAATCAGCCCCAGCATTTT.

This clonotype was seen repeatedly, ten times or more. The rearrangement uses TRBV2 and TRBJ2-1, with 7 bases that match TRBD2. CDR3 length: 14 amino acids. Germline CDR1 reads SNHLY; CDR2 reads FYNNEI. The trim removed 4 bases at V and 6 bases at J, leaving 6 bases unmatched. CDR3 nucleotides: TGTGCCAGCAGTGCTGTTGCGGGAGTCAATGAGCAGTTCTTC. Encoded protein: CASSAVAGVNEQFF.

This clonotype was observed a handful of times. The V and J genes are TRBV14 and TRBJ2-1; TRBD2 might be the D (5 bases). The CDR3 spans 15 residues. CDR1 SGHDN and CDR2 FVKESK come from the germline V gene. V lost 4 bases to trimming and J lost 7 bases, with 17 bases between them. CDR3 DNA sequence: TGTGCCAGCAGCCTGAGGGTGGGGTATGGGAATGAGCAGTTCTTC. Translation: CASSLRVGYGNEQFF.